Presented here are 9 T cell receptor beta chains from one specimen sequenced in a study of Ad26.COV2.S vaccination and SARS-CoV-2 variants. The treatment denotes: about 20 received Ad26.COV2.S at low or high dose, single or two shots; 5 received placebo; per-sample allocation not given. Material that was analyzed had been drawn on day 63 after the first vaccine or placebo injection. Profiling relied on immunoSEQ multiplex PCR, and the TCRdb table lists in-frame clones only, not all of them. The sample comprises 440,000 or so clones, around 90% of which are singletons, and approximately 4.3% rests with the top ten. This material consisted of peripheral blood, taken in a trial of Ad26.COV2.S vaccine versus placebo. The receptors were sampled from a person between 18 and 65 years old who received the Ad26.COV2.S COVID-19 vaccine or a placebo.

The rearrangement links TRBV10-3 to TRBJ1-6; a possible D gene is TRBD1 (5 bases). This CDR3 has 16 amino acids. In germline, CDR1 is ENHRY, CDR2 SYGVKD. V lost 6 bases and J lost 8, with 20 bases in between. CDR3 DNA: TGTGCCATCAGCGGAGCGGAGGGGTCCACTCATTCACCCCTCCACTTT. Its protein is CAISGAEGSTHSPLHF.

The rearrangement links TRBV13 to TRBJ2-3; possibly TRBD2 for D (6 bases). The V end was cut by 5 bases, the J end by 2 bases, with 17 bases between. This CDR3 contains 16 residues. Germline assignment: CDR1 PRHDT and CDR2 FYEKMQ (reference sequence). The CDR3 reads CASSLGTPGNTDTQYF. CDR3 nucleotide sequence: TGTGCCAGCAGCCTTGGGACTCCGGGGAACACAGATACGCAGTATTTT.

J is TRBJ2-3 and V is TRBV11-2; 8 bases line up with TRBD2. CDR3 size: 17 residues. CDR1 is SGHAT and CDR2 is FQNNGV in the germline V gene. V shed 0 bases, J shed 3 bases, and the junction held 8 bases outside the gene matches. As DNA, the CDR3 is TGTGCCAGCAGCTTAGATCCAAGCGGGAGACGTACAGATACGCAGTATTTT. It encodes CASSLDPSGRRTDTQYF.

V and J are TRBV28 and TRBJ2-5; 8 bases fit TRBD1. CDR1 is MDHEN and CDR2 is SYDVKM in the germline V gene. V shed 6 bases, J shed 7 bases, and the junction held 16 bases outside the gene matches. The CDR3 is 16 residues long. The CDR3 DNA follows: TGTGCCAGCAGCCCATCCCCAACAGGGGGGTCTCGGACCCAGTACTTC. Translated, it gives CASSPSPTGGSRTQYF.

The chain is built from TRBV11-2 and TRBJ2-1; 7 bases match TRBD1. V shed 4 bases, J shed 2 bases, and the junction held 5 bases outside the gene matches. The germline CDR1 and CDR2 sequences are SGHAT and FQNNGV. This CDR3 spans 15 amino acids. CDR3 protein: CASSSTGATYNEQFF. The CDR3 region has the DNA TGTGCCAGCAGCTCTACAGGGGCGACCTACAATGAGCAGTTCTTC.

V usage is TRBV5-1 and J usage is TRBJ1-6; D unclear. CDR3 length equals 14 residues. Per germline, CDR1 SGHRS and CDR2 YFSETQ. Trimming shortened V by 0 bases and J by 4 bases, and 5 bases separated the two germline ends. The CDR3 protein is CASSLDSYNSPLHF. CDR3 sequence (DNA): TGCGCCAGCAGCTTGGACAGTTATAATTCACCCCTCCACTTT.

This rearrangement joins TRBV9 to TRBJ2-7, with 10 bases matching TRBD1. Unmatched junction bases numbered 5, after V lost 3 bases and J lost 5 bases. The CDR3 has 14 residues. The germline gives CDR1 SGDLS, CDR2 YYNGEE. For the CDR3, the DNA is TGTGCCAGCAGCGCCCCGGACAGGGGGAACGAGCAGTACTTC. It translates to CASSAPDRGNEQYF.

CDR3 coding DNA: TGTGCCAGCAGTCGCCCGGGCGAAAAACTGTTTTTT. This sequence encodes CASSRPGEKLFF. The chain carries TRBV3-1 (or the pseudogene TRBV3-2) and TRBJ1-4; D gene unclear. The CDR3 contains 12 residues. Trimming took off 6 bases at V and 8 bases at J, with 10 bases between the two ends. Germline CDR1 reads LGHDT; CDR2 reads YNNKEL (reference sequence).

The chain carries TRBV6-2 or TRBV6-3 and TRBJ2-7, with 8 bases that match TRBD1. CDR3 size: 14 residues. Germline lookup yields CDR1 MNHEY and CDR2 SVGEGT. V lost 6 bases and J lost 6; bases outside the gene matches: 10. The CDR3 region is CASSPWTGNLEQYF. The CDR3 DNA is TGTGCCAGCAGCCCTTGGACAGGGAACCTCGAGCAGTACTTC.